This T cell receptor beta chain was found in a study of spatial heterogeneity in lung cancer. Study as a whole: 72 TRACERx patients with early, untreated non-small cell lung cancer donated samples.

From the 5' RACE reads, TCRdb called clonotypes with MiXCR, one entry per CDR3 protein. This sample has 110,000 or so distinct CDR3 sequences; 10% to 11% occur once, and the top ten carry 24%. This CDR3 is built from 16 residues. V lost 2 bases to trimming and J lost 0 bases, with 14 bases between them. Germline V lookup: CDR1 MDHEN, CDR2 SYDVKM. At least ten counts were recorded for this clonotype. Time point denoted: blood at routine non-recurrence follow-up after resection. The sample in question was PBMCs, obtained at follow-up. The sequence was obtained from a female donor with early-stage non-small cell lung cancer. The chain links TRBV28 to TRBJ2-7; TRBD1 is a possible D gene (6 bases). In DNA, the CDR3 is TGTGCCAGCAGTTTAGCCGTGGGGGCCAGCTCCTACGAGCAGTACTTC. It yields the protein CASSLAVGASSYEQYF. Full variable domain (remainder filled in from reference TRBV28 and TRBJ2-7): DVKVTQSSRYLVKRTGEKVFLECVQDMDHENMFWYRQDPGLGLRLIYFSYDVKMKEKGDIPEGYSVSREKKERFSLILESASTNQTSMYLCASSLAVGASSYEQYFGPGTRLTVT.